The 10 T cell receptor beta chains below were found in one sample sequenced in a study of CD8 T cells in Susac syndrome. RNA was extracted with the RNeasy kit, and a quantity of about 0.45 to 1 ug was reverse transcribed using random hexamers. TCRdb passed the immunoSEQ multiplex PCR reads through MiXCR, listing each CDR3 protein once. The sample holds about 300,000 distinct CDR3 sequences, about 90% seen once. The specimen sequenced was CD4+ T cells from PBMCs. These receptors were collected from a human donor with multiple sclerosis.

CDR3 in DNA: TGTGCCAGCAGGGCAGACCCGGGCAATTGGAATGAGCAGTTCTTC. Protein product: CASRADPGNWNEQFF. The rearrangement joins TRBV6-1 to TRBJ2-1; no firm D call. Trimming pared 6 bases from V and 7 bases from J, leaving 19 bases between. Germline V lookup: CDR1 MNHNS, CDR2 SASEGT. CDR3 length: 15 residues.

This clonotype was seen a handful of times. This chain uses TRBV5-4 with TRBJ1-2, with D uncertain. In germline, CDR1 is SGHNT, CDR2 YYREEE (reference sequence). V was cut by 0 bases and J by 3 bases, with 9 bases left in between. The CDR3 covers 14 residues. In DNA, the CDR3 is TGTGCCAGCAGCTTGGCCGGCACTGACTATGGCTACACCTTC. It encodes CASSLAGTDYGYTF.

CDR3 coding DNA: TGCAGCGTTGGGAGGGAGATGGTCTATGAGCAGTTCTTC. Residues: CSVGREMVYEQFF. The chain recombines TRBV29-1 with TRBJ2-1, with D maybe TRBD2 (6 bases). Trimming cost V 4 bases and J 8 bases, with 15 bases left between them. This CDR3 region has 13 residues. Germline V gene sequence: CDR1 SQVTM, CDR2 ANQGSEA.

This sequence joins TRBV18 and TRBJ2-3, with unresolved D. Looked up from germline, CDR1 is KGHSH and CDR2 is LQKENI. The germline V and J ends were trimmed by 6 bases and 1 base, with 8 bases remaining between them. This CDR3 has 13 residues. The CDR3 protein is CASSNRGTDTQYF. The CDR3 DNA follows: TGTGCCAGCTCCAACCGGGGCACAGATACGCAGTATTTT.

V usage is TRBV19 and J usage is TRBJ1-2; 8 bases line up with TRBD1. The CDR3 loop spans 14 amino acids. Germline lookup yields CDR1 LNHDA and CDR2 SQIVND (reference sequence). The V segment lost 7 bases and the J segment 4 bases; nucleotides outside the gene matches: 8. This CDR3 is CASKAGGASYGYTF. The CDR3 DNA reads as TGTGCCAGTAAAGCAGGGGGCGCATCCTATGGCTACACCTTC. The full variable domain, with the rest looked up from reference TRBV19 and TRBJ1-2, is DGGITQSPKYLFRKEGQNVTLSCEQNLNHDAMYWYRQDPGQGLRLIYYSQIVNDFQKGDIAEGYSVSREKKESFPLTVTSAQKNPTAFYLCASKAGGASYGYTFGSGTRLTVV.

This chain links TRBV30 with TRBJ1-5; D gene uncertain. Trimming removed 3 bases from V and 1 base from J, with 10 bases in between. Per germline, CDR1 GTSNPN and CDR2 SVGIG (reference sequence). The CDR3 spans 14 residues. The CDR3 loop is CAWSTGSSNQPQHF. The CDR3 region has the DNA TGTGCCTGGAGCACGGGGTCCAGCAATCAGCCCCAGCATTTT.

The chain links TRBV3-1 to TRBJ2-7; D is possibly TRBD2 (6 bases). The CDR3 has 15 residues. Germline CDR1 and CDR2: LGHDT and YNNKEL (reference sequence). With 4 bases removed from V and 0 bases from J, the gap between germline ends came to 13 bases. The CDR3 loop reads CASSPLATSSYEQYF. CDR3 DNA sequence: TGTGCCAGCAGCCCTCTAGCGACTAGCTCCTACGAGCAGTACTTC.

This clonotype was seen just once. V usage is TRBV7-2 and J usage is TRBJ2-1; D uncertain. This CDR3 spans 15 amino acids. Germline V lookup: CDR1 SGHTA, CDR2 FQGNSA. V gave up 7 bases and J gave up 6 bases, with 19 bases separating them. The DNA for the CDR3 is TGTGCCAGCAACCTCAGGTCGCTTTTCGGCAATGAGCAGTTCTTC. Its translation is CASNLRSLFGNEQFF.

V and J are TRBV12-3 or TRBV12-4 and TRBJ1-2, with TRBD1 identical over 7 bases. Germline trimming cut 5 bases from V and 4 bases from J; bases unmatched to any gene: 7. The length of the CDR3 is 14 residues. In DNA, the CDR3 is TGTGCCAGCAGTCTCCGGACAGGAACCTATGGCTACACCTTC. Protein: CASSLRTGTYGYTF.

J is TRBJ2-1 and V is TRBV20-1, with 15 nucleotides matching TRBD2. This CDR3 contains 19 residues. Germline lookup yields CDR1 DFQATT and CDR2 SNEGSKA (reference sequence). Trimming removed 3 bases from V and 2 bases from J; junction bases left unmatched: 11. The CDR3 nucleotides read TGCAGTGCTAGGCCGGGACTAGCGGGAGGTGTCGGTACCTACAATGAGCAGTTCTTC. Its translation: CSARPGLAGGVGTYNEQFF.